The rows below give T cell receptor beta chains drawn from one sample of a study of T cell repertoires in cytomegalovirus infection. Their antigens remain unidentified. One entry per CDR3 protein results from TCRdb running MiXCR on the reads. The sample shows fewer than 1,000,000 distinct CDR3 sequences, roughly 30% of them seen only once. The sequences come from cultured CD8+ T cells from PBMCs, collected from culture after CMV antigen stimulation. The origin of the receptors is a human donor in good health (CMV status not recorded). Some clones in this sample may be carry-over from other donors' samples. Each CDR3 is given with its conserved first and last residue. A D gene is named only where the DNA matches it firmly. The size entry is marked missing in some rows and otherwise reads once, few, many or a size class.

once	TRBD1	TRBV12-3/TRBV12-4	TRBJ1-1	CASTFDRDRETFF	TGTGCCAGCACCTTTGACAGGGACCGTGAAACTTTCTTT
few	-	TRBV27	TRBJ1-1	CASSDVGKGNTEAFF	TGTGCCAGCAGTGATGTGGGGAAAGGGAACACTGAAGCTTTCTTT
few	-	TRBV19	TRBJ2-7	CASSKRDAGDEQYF	TGTGCCAGTAGTAAACGGGACGCCGGAGACGAGCAGTACTTC
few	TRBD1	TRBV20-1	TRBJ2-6	CSARVWTGGSGANVLTF	TGCAGTGCTAGAGTTTGGACAGGAGGCTCTGGGGCCAACGTCCTGACTTTC
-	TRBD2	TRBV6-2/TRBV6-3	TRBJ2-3	CASSPSSGPTDTQYF	TGTGCCAGCAGCCCCTCTAGCGGGCCAACAGATACGCAGTATTTT
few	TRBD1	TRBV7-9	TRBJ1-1	CASSSWAGGHTEAFF	TGTGCCAGCAGCTCCTGGGCAGGGGGCCACACTGAAGCTTTCTTT
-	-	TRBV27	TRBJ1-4	CASSLFLPPATNEKLFF	TGTGCCAGCAGTTTATTTTTACCACCCGCAACTAATGAAAAACTGTTTTTT
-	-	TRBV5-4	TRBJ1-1	CASSWRQSGAQVNTEAFF	TGTGCCAGCAGCTGGCGCCAAAGCGGAGCACAGGTGAACACTGAAGCTTTCTTT
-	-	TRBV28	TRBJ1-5	CASSLEGYYSNQPQHF	TGTGCCAGCAGTTTGGAAGGGTATTATAGCAATCAGCCCCAGCATTTT
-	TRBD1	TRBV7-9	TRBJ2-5	CASSWGQDQETQYF	TGTGCCAGCAGCTGGGGACAGGACCAAGAGACCCAGTACTTC
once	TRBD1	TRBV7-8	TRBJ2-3	CPSSAPGQGGNTQYF	TGTCCCAGCAGCGCGCCGGGACAGGGGGGAAATACGCAATATTTT
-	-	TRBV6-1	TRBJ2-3	CASQVQYTDTQYF	TGTGCCAGCCAGGTACAGTACACAGATACGCAGTATTTT
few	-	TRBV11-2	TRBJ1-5	CASSLDLRQPQHF	TGTGCCAGCAGCTTAGATCTGAGACAGCCCCAGCATTTT
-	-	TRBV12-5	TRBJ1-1	CASGLGGSTEAFF	TGTGCTAGTGGTTTGGGGGGATCCACTGAAGCTTTCTTT
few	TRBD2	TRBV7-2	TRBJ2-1	CASSSHGGNEQFF	TGTGCCAGCAGCTCTCACGGGGGGAATGAGCAGTTCTTC
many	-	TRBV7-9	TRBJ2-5	CASSLAGNQETQYF	TGTGCCAGCAGCTTAGCAGGGAACCAAGAGACCCAGTACTTC
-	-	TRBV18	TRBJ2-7	CASSPPAGNEQYF	TGTGCCAGCTCACCACCGGCAGGGAACGAGCAGTACTTC
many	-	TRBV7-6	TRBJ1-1	CASSLELNTVEAFF	TGTGCCAGCAGCTTGGAGTTGAACACAGTTGAAGCTTTCTTT